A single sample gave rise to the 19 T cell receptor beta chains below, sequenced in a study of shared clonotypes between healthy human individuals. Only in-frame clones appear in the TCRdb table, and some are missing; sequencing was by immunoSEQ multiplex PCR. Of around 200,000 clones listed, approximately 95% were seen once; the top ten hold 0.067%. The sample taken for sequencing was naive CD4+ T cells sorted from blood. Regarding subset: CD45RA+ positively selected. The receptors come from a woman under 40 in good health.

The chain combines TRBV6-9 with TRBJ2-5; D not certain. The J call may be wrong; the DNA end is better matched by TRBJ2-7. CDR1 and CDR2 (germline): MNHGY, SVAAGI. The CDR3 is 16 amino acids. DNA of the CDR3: TGTGCCAGCAGTTCCCTCCCGGTGGAAAGCTCCTACGAGCAGTACTTC. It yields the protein CASSSLPVESSYEQYF.

CDR3 nucleotide sequence: TGTGCCATCACGGGAGCCGGGACAGGGCAGGACGAGCAGTACTTC. Translating gives CAITGAGTGQDEQYF. The genes are TRBV10-3 and TRBJ2-7; 9 bases align to TRBD1. Unmatched junction bases numbered 12, after V lost 7 bases and J lost 5 bases. The CDR3 consists of 15 residues. Germline-derived CDR1 and CDR2 are ENHRY and SYGVKD.

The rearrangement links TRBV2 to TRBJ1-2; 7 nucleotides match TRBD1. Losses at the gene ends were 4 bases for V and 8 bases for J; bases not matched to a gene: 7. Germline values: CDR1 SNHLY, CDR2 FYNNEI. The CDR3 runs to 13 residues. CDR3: CASSVATGRGYTF. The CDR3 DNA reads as TGTGCCAGCAGTGTAGCGACAGGGAGAGGCTACACCTTC.

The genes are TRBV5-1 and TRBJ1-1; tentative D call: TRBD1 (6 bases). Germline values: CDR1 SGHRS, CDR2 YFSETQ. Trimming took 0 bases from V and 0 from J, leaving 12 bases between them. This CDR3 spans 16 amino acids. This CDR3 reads CASSLVAGVVNTEAFF. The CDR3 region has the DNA TGCGCCAGCAGCTTGGTTGCAGGGGTTGTGAACACTGAAGCTTTCTTT.

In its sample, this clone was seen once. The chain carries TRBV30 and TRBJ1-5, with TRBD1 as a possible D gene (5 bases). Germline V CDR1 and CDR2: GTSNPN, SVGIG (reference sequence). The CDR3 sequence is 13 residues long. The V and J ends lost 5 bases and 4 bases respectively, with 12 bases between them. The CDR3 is CAWGDSGNQPQHF. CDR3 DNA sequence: TGTGCCTGGGGGGACTCTGGTAATCAGCCCCAGCATTTT. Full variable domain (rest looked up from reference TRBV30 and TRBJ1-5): SQTIHQWPATLVQPVGSPLSLECTVEGTSNPNLYWYRQAAGRGLQLLFYSVGIGQISSEVPQNLSASRPQDRQFILSSKKLLLSDSGFYLCAWGDSGNQPQHFGDGTRLSIL.

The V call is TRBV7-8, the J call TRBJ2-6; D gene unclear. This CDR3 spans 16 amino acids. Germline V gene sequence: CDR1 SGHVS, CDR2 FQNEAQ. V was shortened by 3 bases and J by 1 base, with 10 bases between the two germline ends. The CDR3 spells CASSLNPVSGANVLTF. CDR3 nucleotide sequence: TGTGCCAGCAGCTTGAATCCGGTGTCTGGGGCCAACGTCCTGACTTTC.

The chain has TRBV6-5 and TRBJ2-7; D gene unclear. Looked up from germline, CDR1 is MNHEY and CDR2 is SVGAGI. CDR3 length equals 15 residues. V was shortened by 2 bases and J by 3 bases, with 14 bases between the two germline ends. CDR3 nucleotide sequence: TGTGCCAGCAGTTACAACGGAGTAGGCCTCTACGAGCAGTACTTC. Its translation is CASSYNGVGLYEQYF.

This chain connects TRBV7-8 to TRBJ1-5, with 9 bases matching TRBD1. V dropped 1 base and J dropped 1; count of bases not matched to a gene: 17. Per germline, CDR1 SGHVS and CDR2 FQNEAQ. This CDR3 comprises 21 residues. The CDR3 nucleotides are TGTGCCAGCAGCTTAGGGGAGTTCGGGACAGGGAGGGCTTGGAGCAATCAGCCCCAGCATTTT. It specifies CASSLGEFGTGRAWSNQPQHF.

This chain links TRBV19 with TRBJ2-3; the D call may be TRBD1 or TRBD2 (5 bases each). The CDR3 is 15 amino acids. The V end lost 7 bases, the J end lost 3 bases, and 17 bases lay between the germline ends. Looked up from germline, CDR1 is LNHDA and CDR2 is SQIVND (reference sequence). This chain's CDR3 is CASTDGARRTDTQYF. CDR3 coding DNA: TGTGCCAGTACGGACGGGGCCCGTAGGACAGATACGCAGTATTTT.

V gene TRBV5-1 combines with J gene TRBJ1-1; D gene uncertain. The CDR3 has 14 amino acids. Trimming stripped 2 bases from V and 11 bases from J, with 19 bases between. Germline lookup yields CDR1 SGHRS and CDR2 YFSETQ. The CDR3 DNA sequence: TGCGCCAGCAGCTTTGGCCATATTTCGAAGAGGGCTTTCTTT. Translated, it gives CASSFGHISKRAFF.

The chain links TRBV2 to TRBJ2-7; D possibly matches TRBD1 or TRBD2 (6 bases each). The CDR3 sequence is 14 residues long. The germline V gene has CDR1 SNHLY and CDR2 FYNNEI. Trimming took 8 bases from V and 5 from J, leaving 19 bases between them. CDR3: CASGGGQSVDEQYF. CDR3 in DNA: TGTGCCAGCGGTGGGGGGCAAAGCGTCGACGAGCAGTACTTC.

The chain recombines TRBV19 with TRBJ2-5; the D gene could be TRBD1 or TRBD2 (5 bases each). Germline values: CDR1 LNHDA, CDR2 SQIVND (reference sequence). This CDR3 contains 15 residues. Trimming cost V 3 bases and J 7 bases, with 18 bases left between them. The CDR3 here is CASSISGALIGTQYF. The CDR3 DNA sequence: TGTGCCAGTAGTATCTCCGGGGCCTTGATCGGGACCCAGTACTTC.

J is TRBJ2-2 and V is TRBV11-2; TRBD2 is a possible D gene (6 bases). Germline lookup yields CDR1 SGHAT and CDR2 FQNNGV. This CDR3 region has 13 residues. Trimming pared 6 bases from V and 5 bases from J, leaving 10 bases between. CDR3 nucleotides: TGTGCCAGCAGTCGGACTAATACCGGGGAGCTGTTTTTT. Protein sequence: CASSRTNTGELFF.

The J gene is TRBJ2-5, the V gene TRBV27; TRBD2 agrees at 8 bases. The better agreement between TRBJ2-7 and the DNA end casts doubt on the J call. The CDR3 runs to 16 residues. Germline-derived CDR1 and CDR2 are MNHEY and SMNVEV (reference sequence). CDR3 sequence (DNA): TGTGCCAGCAGGAGGGAGCGGGGGAATAATATCTACGAGCAGTACTTC. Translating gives CASRRERGNNIYEQYF.

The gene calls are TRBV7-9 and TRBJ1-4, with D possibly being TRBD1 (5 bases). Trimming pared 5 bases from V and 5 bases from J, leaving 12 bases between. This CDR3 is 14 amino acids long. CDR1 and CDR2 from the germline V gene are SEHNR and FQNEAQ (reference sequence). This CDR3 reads CASSPGLPNEKLFF. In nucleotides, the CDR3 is TGTGCCAGCAGCCCGGGACTACCGAATGAAAAACTGTTTTTT. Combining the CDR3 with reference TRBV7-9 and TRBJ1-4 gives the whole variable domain DTGVSQNPRHKITKRGQNVTFRCDPISEHNRLYWYRQTLGQGPEFLTYFQNEAQLEKSRLLSDRFSAERPKGSFSTLEIQRTEQGDSAMYLCASSPGLPNEKLFFGSGTQLSVL.

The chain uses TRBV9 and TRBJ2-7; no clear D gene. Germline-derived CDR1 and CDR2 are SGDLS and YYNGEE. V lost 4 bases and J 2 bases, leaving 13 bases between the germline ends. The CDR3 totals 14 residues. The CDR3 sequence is CASSLDWKAYEQYF. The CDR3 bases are TGTGCCAGCAGCCTCGACTGGAAGGCCTACGAGCAGTACTTC.

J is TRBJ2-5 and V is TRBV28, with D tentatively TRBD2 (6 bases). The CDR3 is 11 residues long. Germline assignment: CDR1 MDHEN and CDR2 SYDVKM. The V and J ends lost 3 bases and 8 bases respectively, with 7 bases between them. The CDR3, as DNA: TGTGCCAGCAGTTTGGGGGGAACCCAGTACTTC. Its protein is CASSLGGTQYF.

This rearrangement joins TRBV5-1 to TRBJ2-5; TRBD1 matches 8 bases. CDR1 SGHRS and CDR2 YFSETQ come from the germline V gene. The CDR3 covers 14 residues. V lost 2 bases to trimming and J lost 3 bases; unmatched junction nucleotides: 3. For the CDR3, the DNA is TGCGCCAGCAGCTTTCAGGGGGCAAAAGAGACCCAGTACTTC. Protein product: CASSFQGAKETQYF. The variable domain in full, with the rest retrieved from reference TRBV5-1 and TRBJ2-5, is KAGVTQTPRYLIKTRGQQVTLSCSPISGHRSVSWYQQTPGQGLQFLFEYFSETQRNKGNFPGRFSGRQFSNSRSEMNVSTLELGDSALYLCASSFQGAKETQYFGPGTRLLVL.

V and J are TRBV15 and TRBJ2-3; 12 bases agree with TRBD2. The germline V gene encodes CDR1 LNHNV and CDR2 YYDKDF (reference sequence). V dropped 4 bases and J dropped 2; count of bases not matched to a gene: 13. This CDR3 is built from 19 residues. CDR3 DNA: TGTGCCACCAGCACGCGACTAGCGGGAGTAGGGGCCATCACAGATACGCAGTATTTT. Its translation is CATSTRLAGVGAITDTQYF.